This T cell receptor (beta chain) appears in the sequencing data of a study of T cell responses to AZD1222 COVID-19 vaccine (dated by TCRdb to about 2021). Concerning the study at large: A total of just over 230 trial participants underwent TCR sequencing, of whom 200 to 220 received two doses of AZD1222 and some 26 received two doses of the MenACWY control vaccine. Enrollment into the trials was organized by age into subgroups of 18-55, 56-69 and 70-plus years, and those subgroups contained about 160, 30 and 59 TCR-sequenced participants, respectively.

The time point label, as the study defines it: about 28 days (+/-7) after the second vaccine dose. AZD1222 recipients with second doses at about 4 weeks or about 12 weeks were pooled, because spike-specific TCR depth and breadth did not differ between schedules. Samples from vaccinated people were obtained from the UK trials COV001 and COV002, which included a single-blind randomized controlled phase 2/3 trial of AZD1222 (ChAdOx1 nCoV-19) in healthy adults. For TCRbeta chain sequencing, PBMC samples were collected from trial participants at day 0 and at day 28 after the second dose. Comments on this clone: No cognate antigen has been identified for it. Per-nucleotide qualities are absent, and no much larger clonotype sits a single base away.

Beyond this particular receptor, the publication reports: Conclusions about previously exposed vaccinees were limited because only a handful of AZD1222 recipients were SARS-CoV-2 seropositive at baseline. Vaccine-associated CD4 TCRs spanned the whole spike protein, with dominant responses in regions 160-218 and 743-854. Reportedly, close to half of the unique spike-specific TCRs recognized epitopes lying outside the regions that are mutated in the B.1.351 and B.1.1.7 variants. The 56-69-year group was small, and its depth increase did not reach significance, likely because of low power. No day 14 peak-response samples were available, so repertoires were characterized only after the peak T cell response. Participants were mostly white British and included more females than males, and it was suggested by the authors that clonal diversity may have been underestimated. Spike-specific TCR breadth and depth rose significantly after two AZD1222 doses compared with day 0 and with MenACWY recipients.

The CDR3 regions of human TCRbeta chains were analyzed by immunosequencing. The authors processed their data as follows. Repertoire TCRs were checked for matches against a reference library of SARS-CoV-2-specific TCRs that had been generated using the MIRA antigen-specificity platform. Breadth meant the fraction of unique TCRs that were SARS-CoV-2-associated, whereas depth meant the fraction of total T cells that were SARS-CoV-2-associated. Using the MIRA data, each spike-specific TCR was mapped to the spike region that the TCR reacts to and placed in a CD4 or CD8 class. Log10-transformed breadth and depth values were compared by one-way ANOVA with Sidak's multiple comparisons tests. TCRdb took this table from immuneACCESS and kept in-frame rearrangements with V and J called. Such tables lack part of the clones; where checked against another copy, unresolved V genes explain under half of the gap, and the rest is unexplained. D and trimming come from the DNA, and the V and J calls and clone size come from that table. Counted in this sample were under 150,000 clones; about 91% of them appeared once. 1.9% of the sample goes to the ten largest clones.

At the junction V is shortened by 3 bases and J by 1 base, with 9 bases in between. The CDR3 measures 14 amino acids from cysteine to phenylalanine. The CDR3 DNA has 42 bases and is translated from base 1. The germline V gene provides CDR1 MRHNA and CDR2 SNTAGT. The chain is encoded by TRBV6-4 joined to TRBJ1-1, with the D segment identity uncertain. The sequence was obtained from an adult who received the AZD1222 COVID-19 vaccine. Sequencing used peripheral blood, obtained 28 days after the second AZD1222 dose. CDR3 sequence: CASSEQPTNTEAFF. The sequenced DNA is TGTGCCAGCAGTGAACAGCCAACGAACACTGAAGCTTTCTTT.